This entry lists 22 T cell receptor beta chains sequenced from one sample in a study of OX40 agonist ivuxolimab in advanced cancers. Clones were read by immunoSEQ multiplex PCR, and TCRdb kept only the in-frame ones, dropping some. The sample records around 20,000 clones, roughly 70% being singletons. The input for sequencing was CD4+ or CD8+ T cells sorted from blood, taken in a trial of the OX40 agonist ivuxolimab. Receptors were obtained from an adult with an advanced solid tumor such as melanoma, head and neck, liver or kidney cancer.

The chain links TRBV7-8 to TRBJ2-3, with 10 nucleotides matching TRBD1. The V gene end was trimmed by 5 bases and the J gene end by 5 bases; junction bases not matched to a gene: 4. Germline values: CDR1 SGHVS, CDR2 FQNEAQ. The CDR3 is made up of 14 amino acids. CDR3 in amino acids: CASSLGQGEDTQYF. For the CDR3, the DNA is TGTGCCAGCAGCCTAGGACAGGGGGAAGATACGCAGTATTTT.

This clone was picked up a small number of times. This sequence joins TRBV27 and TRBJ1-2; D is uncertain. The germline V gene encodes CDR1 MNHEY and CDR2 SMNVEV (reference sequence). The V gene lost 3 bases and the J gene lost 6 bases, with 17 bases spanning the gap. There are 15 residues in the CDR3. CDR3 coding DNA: TGTGCCAGCAGTTTCACCCGGACTGGCTATGATGGCTACACCTTC. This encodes CASSFTRTGYDGYTF.

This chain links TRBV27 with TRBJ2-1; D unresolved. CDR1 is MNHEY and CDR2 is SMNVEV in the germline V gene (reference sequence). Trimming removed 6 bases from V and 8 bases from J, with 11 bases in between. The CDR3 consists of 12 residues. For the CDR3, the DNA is TGTGCCAGCAGGGGTCGATTCGATGAGCAGTTCTTC. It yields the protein CASRGRFDEQFF.

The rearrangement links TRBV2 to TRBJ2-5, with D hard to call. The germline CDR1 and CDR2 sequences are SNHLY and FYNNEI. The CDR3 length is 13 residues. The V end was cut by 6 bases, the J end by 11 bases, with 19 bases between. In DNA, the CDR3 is TGTGCCAGCAGAATGACTGGGCCTTCGGAGCAGTACTTC. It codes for CASRMTGPSEQYF.

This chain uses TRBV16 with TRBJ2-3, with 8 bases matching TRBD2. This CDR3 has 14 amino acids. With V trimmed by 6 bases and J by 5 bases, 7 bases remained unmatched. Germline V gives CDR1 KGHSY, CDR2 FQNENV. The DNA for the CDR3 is TGTGCCAGCAGTCCAGGGACTAGTAAAGATACGCAGTATTTT. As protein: CASSPGTSKDTQYF.

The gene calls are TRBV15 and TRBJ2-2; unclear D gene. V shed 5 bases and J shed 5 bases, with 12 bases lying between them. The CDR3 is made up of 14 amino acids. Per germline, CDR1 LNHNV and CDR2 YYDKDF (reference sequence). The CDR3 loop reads CATSVYVGTGELFF. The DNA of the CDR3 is TGTGCCACCAGCGTCTACGTAGGAACCGGGGAGCTGTTTTTT.

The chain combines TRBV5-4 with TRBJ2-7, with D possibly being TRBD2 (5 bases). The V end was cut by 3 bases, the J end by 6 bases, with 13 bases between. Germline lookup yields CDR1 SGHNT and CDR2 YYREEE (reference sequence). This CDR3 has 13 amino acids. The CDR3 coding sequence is TGTGCCAGCAGCTCCGCGGGTTGGGGCGAGCAGTACTTC. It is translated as CASSSAGWGEQYF.

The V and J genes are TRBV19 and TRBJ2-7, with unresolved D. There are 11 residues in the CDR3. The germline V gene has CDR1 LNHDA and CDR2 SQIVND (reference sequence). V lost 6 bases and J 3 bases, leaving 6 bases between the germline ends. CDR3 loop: CASSDLYEQYF. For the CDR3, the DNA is TGTGCCAGTAGCGACCTCTACGAGCAGTACTTC.

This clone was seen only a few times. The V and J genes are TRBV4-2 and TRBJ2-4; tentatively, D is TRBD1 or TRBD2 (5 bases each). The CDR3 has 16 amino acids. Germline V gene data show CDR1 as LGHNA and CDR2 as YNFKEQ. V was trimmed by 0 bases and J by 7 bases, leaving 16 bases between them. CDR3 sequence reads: CASSQDLTGKGNIQYF. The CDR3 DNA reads TGTGCCAGCAGCCAAGATCTGACGGGGAAGGGGAACATTCAGTACTTC.

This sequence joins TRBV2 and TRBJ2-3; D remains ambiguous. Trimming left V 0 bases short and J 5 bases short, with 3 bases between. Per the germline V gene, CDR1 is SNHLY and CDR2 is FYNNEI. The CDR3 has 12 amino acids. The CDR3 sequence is CASSEALDTQYF. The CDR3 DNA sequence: TGTGCCAGCAGTGAAGCGCTAGATACGCAGTATTTT.

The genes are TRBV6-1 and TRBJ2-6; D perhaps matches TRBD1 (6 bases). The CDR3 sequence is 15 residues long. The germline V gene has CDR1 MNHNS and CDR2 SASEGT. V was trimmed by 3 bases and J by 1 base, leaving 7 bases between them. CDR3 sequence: CASSDRGSGANVLTF. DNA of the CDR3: TGTGCCAGCAGTGACAGGGGTTCTGGGGCCAACGTCCTGACTTTC.

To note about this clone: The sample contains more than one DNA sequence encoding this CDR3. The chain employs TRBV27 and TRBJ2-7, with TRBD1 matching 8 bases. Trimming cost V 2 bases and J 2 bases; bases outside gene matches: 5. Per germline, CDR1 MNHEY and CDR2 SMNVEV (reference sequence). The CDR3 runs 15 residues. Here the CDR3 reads CASSLGTGITYEQYF. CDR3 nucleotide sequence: TGTGCCAGCAGTTTAGGGACAGGCATTACCTACGAGCAGTACTTC.

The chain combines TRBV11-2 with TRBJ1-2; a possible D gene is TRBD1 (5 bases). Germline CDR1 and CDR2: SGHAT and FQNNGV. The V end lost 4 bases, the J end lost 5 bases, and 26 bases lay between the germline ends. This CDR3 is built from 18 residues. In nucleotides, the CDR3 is TGTGCCAGCAGCTCCTTAGCGACATATACAGGCGCTGGGTATGGCTACACCTTC. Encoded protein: CASSSLATYTGAGYGYTF.

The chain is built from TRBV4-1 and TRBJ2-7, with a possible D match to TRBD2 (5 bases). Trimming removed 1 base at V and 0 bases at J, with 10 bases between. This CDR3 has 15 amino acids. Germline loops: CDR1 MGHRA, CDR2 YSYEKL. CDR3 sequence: CASSQGADSSYEQYF. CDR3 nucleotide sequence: TGCGCCAGCAGCCAAGGAGCGGATAGCTCCTACGAGCAGTACTTC.

CDR3 amino acids: CASSSGPHYGYTF. The CDR3 DNA reads as TGTGCCAGCAGTTCCGGGCCGCACTATGGCTACACCTTC. This chain connects TRBV27 to TRBJ1-2; D is undetermined. Germline lookup yields CDR1 MNHEY and CDR2 SMNVEV (reference sequence). This CDR3 contains 13 residues. V gave up 4 bases and J gave up 3 bases, with 9 bases separating them.

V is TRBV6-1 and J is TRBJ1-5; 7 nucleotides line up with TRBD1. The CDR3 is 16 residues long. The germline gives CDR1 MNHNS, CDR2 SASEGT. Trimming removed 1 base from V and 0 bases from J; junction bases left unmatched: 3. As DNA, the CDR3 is TGTGCCAGCAGTGAAGGCAGGGGGATTAGCAATCAGCCCCAGCATTTT. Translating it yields CASSEGRGISNQPQHF.

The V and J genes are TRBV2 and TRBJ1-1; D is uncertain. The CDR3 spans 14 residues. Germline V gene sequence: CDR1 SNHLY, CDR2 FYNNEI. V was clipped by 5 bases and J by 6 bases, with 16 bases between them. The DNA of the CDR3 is TGTGCCAGCAGTTGGAGTGAGGTTTTGGCTGAAGCTTTCTTT. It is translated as CASSWSEVLAEAFF.

The CDR3 sequence: CASSEAPPWQTNNEQFF. Written as DNA, the CDR3 is TGTGCCAGCAGTGAAGCCCCTCCCTGGCAGACGAACAATGAGCAGTTCTTC. The V gene is TRBV25-1, the J gene TRBJ2-1; D gene unclear. Looked up from germline, CDR1 is MGHDK and CDR2 is SYGVNS. The ends were cut back, 2 bases at V and 5 bases at J, with 19 bases in the middle. The CDR3 runs to 17 residues.

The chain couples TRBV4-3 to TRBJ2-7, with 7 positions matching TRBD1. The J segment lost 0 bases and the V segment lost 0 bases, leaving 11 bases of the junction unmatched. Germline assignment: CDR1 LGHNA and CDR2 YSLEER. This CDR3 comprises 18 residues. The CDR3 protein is CASSQDLTQQGLSYEQYF. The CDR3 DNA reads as TGCGCCAGCAGCCAAGATCTAACTCAACAGGGGCTCTCCTACGAGCAGTACTTC.

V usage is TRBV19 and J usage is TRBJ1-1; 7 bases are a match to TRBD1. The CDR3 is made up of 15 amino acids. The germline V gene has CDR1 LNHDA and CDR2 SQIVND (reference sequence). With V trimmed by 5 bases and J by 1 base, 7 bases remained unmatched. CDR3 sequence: CASSSYRGGNTEAFF. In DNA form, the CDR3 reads TGTGCCAGTAGTTCGTACAGGGGAGGGAACACTGAAGCTTTCTTT.

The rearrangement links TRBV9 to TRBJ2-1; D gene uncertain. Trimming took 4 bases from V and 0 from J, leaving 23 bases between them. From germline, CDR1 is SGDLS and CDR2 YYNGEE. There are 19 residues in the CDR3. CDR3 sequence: CASSPRPLVGGSSYNEQFF. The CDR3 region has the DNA TGTGCCAGCAGCCCCCGTCCTTTGGTTGGCGGAAGCTCCTACAATGAGCAGTTCTTC.

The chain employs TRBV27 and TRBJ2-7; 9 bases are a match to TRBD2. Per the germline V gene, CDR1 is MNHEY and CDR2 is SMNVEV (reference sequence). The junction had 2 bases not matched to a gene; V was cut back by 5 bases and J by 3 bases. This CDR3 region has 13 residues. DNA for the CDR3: TGTGCCAGCAGTCTGACTAGCGGCTACGAGCAGTACTTC. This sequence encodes CASSLTSGYEQYF.